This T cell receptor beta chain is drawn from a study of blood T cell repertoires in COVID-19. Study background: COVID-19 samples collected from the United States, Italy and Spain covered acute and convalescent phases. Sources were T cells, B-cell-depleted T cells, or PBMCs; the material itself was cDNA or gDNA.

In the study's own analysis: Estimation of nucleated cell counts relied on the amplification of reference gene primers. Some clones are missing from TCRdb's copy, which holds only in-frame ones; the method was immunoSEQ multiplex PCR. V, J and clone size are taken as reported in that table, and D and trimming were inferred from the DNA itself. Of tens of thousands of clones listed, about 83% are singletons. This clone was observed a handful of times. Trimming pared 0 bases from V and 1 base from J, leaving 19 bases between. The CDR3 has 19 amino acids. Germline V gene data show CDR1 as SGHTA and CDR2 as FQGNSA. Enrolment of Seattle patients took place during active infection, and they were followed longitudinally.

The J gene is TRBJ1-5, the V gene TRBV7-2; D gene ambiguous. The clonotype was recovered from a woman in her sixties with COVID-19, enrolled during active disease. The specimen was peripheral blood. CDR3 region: CASSLAHPPGEESNQPQHF. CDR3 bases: TGTGCCAGCAGCTTAGCGCACCCCCCTGGAGAGGAGAGCAATCAGCCCCAGCATTTT.